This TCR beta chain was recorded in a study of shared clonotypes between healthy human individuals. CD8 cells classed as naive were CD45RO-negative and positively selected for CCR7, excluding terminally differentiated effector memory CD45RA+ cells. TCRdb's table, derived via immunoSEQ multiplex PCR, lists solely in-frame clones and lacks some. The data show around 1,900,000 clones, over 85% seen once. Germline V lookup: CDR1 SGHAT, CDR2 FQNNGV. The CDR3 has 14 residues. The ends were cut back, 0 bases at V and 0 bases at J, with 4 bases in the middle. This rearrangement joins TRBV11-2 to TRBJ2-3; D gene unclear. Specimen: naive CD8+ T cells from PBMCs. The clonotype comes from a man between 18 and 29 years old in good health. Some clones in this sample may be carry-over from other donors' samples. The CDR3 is CASSLDVSTDTQYF. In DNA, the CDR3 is TGTGCCAGCAGCTTAGACGTGAGCACAGATACGCAGTATTTT.